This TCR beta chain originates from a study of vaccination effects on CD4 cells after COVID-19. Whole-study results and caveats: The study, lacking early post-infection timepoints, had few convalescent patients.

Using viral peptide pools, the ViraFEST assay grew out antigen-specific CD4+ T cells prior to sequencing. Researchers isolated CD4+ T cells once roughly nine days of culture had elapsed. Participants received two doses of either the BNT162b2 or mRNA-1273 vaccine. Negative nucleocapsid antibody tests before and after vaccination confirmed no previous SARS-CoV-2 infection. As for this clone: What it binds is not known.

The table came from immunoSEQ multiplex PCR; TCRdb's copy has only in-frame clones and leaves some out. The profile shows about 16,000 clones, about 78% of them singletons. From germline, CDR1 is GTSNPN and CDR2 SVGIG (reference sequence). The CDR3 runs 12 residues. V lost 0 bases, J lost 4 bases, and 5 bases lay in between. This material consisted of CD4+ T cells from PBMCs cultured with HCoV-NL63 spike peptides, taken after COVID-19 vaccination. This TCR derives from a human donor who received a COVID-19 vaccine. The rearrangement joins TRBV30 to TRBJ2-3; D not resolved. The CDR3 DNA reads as TGTGCCTGGAGTGTATTCGCAGATACGCAGTATTTT. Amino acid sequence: CAWSVFADTQYF.